This T cell receptor beta chain was captured by sequencing in a study of OX40 agonist ivuxolimab in advanced cancers. Study results and caveats: There were, on average, more expanded clones in CD8+ T cells than in CD4+.

Germline V gene data show CDR1 as KGHSH and CDR2 as LQKENI. The CDR3 sequence is 14 residues long. V was clipped by 1 base and J by 6 bases, with 12 bases between them. The protocol was immunoSEQ multiplex PCR, while the TCRdb copy is restricted to in-frame clones and leaves out a portion. In the table there are tens of thousands of clones, 89% of which are singletons. On this clone: Its cognate antigen is unknown.

The source material was CD4+ or CD8+ T cells sorted from blood, sampled in a trial of the OX40 agonist ivuxolimab. V gene TRBV18 combines with J gene TRBJ1-1, with TRBD1 as a possible D gene (5 bases). The source is an adult with an advanced solid tumor such as melanoma, head and neck, liver or kidney cancer. For the CDR3, the DNA is TGTGCCAGCTCACCACAAAGGGGTCCCCCTGAAGCTTTCTTT. Amino acid sequence: CASSPQRGPPEAFF.